These 4 T cell receptor beta chains came from one sample sequenced in a study of beta chain features in type 1 diabetes. What was sequenced were expressed TCRB transcripts, since all of the isolated RNA had been reverse transcribed. Method: immunoSEQ multiplex PCR; TCRdb's copy keeps in-frame clones and lacks some. The sample lists about 160,000 clones, under 9.5% occurring once. The source material was central memory CD4+ T cells from blood. The origin of the receptors is a man between 18 and 35 years old in good health.

This clone was counted many times. The J gene is TRBJ2-5, the V gene TRBV11-1; maybe TRBD2 (5 bases). This CDR3 has 14 residues. Trimming left V 1 base short and J 7 bases short, with 13 bases between. CDR1 and CDR2 (germline): SGHAT, FQDESV (reference sequence). The CDR3 DNA reads TGTGCCAGCAGCTTAGGACACGGACGGGGGACCCAGTACTTC. Amino acid sequence: CASSLGHGRGTQYF. The full variable domain, with the rest looked up from reference TRBV11-1 and TRBJ2-5, is EAEVAQSPRYKITEKSQAVAFWCDPISGHATLYWYRQILGQGPELLVQFQDESVVDDSQLPKDRFSAERLKGVDSTLKIQPAELGDSAMYLCASSLGHGRGTQYFGPGTRLLVL.

This clone was counted only a few times. The chain carries TRBV27 and TRBJ2-2, with TRBD2 matching 9 bases. This CDR3 spans 16 amino acids. J gave up 8 bases and V 4 bases, and 11 bases lay outside the gene matches. Germline assignment: CDR1 MNHEY and CDR2 SMNVEV (reference sequence). The CDR3 sequence is CASSSYAGGPGGELFF. CDR3 coding DNA: TGTGCCAGCAGTTCCTATGCGGGAGGGCCGGGAGGGGAGCTGTTTTTT.

Note on this clone: Other DNA sequences in the sample encode the same CDR3. The chain combines TRBV6-4 with TRBJ2-3, with D possibly TRBD1 on 6 matching bases. V lost 4 bases to trimming and J lost 6 bases, with 11 bases between them. Germline loops: CDR1 MRHNA, CDR2 SNTAGT. The CDR3 runs to 13 residues. The CDR3 loop reads CASSGQRGDTQYF. The DNA for the CDR3 is TGTGCCAGCAGTGGCCAGAGGGGGGATACGCAGTATTTT.

This clone has a handful of counts. The J gene is TRBJ2-1, the V gene TRBV19; maybe TRBD2 (6 bases). Per the germline V gene, CDR1 is LNHDA and CDR2 is SQIVND (reference sequence). The CDR3 contains 10 residues. V lost 10 bases and J 11 bases, leaving 12 bases between the germline ends. The CDR3 DNA follows: TGTGCCACCGGACTATTGAAGCAGTTCTTC. Translating it yields CATGLLKQFF.